This entry lists 20 T cell receptor beta chains sequenced from one sample in a study of blood T cells in healthy people across ages (dated by TCRdb to the mid-2010s). The library was produced with 5' RACE. The run used an Illumina HiSeq 2500. A second PCR of about 6 to 11 cycles was performed with a sample-barcoded 5' primer and a J-beta primer mix. TCRdb reworked the public reads: Q25 trimming with fastp, MiXCR clone assembly, productive beta chains retained. CDR3 protein duplicates are merged, each entry listing the most common genes and DNA. The sample has under 1 million distinct CDR3 sequences on record, roughly 44% of them singletons. The ten largest clones add up to under 20% of the sample. Sequencing was performed on blood. These TCRs come from a man aged 55-75 years in good health.

The gene calls are TRBV4-3 and TRBJ2-3; D gene unclear. There are 14 residues in the CDR3. CDR1 is LGHNA, CDR2 YSLEER, per germline. The V end lost 1 base, the J end lost 6 bases, and 11 bases lay between the germline ends. The CDR3 bases are TGCGCCAGCAGCCAAGTAAAGGGCCGGGATACGCAGTATTTT. This encodes CASSQVKGRDTQYF.

This clonotype has just a few counts. This chain uses TRBV7-2 with TRBJ2-5; D is tentatively TRBD1 or TRBD2 (6 bases each). This CDR3 contains 16 residues. Germline lookup yields CDR1 SGHTA and CDR2 FQGNSA. Trimming removed 0 bases from V and 5 bases from J, with 16 bases in between. CDR3 bases: TGTGCCAGCAGCTTAGCCCCGGGGGCGAAAGCGGAGACCCAGTACTTC. Translated: CASSLAPGAKAETQYF. Full variable domain (remainder filled in from reference TRBV7-2 and TRBJ2-5): GAGVSQSPSNKVTEKGKDVELRCDPISGHTALYWYRQSLGQGLEFLIYFQGNSAPDKSGLPSDRFSAERTGGSVSTLTIQRTQQEDSAVYLCASSLAPGAKAETQYFGPGTRLLVL.

The genes are TRBV4-3 and TRBJ2-5; 9 nucleotides match TRBD1. Unmatched junction bases numbered 8, after V lost 4 bases and J lost 11 bases. The CDR3 covers 13 residues. Germline CDR1 LGHNA, CDR2 YSLEER. CDR3 sequence: CASSRSRQGEQYF. The CDR3 DNA sequence: TGCGCCAGCAGCCGATCCCGACAGGGGGAGCAGTACTTC.

The rearrangement uses TRBV7-2 and TRBJ2-1; TRBD2 is a possible D gene (6 bases). The CDR3 spans 15 residues. CDR1 is SGHTA, CDR2 FQGNSA, per germline. The germline V and J ends were trimmed by 3 bases and 9 bases, with 18 bases remaining between them. CDR3 residues: CASSLRPMGGSEQFF. The CDR3 nucleotides are TGTGCCAGCAGCTTGAGGCCTATGGGGGGTAGTGAGCAGTTCTTC.

This clonotype has more than one count but fewer than ten. The CDR3 here is CASSPWRDGETQYF. The DNA of the CDR3 is TGTGCCAGCAGCCCCTGGAGGGACGGGGAGACCCAGTACTTC. J is TRBJ2-5 and V is TRBV14; tentative D call: TRBD2 (6 bases). Germline V gene sequence: CDR1 SGHDN, CDR2 FVKESK. Trimming stripped 4 bases from V and 5 bases from J, with 14 bases between. CDR3 length: 14 amino acids.

The chain employs TRBV7-2 and TRBJ1-2; D call uncertain. Germline V gene data show CDR1 as SGHTA and CDR2 as FQGNSA. The V gene lost 4 bases and the J gene lost 7 bases, with 19 bases spanning the gap. The CDR3 totals 15 residues. CDR3 amino acids: CASSWSEGIVFGYTF. DNA for the CDR3: TGTGCCAGCAGCTGGAGTGAAGGGATAGTATTTGGCTACACCTTC.

This chain uses TRBV12-3 or TRBV12-4 with TRBJ1-2; 9 nucleotides match TRBD1. With 6 bases clipped from V and 2 bases from J, the junction kept 7 bases outside the gene matches. The length of the CDR3 is 15 residues. CDR3 bases: TGTGCCAGCAGGCCTACGGGACAGGGCAACTATGGCTACACCTTC. This translates into CASRPTGQGNYGYTF.

In this sample, this clonotype turned up many times. The chain combines TRBV3-1 with TRBJ2-1; no firm D call. Trimming left V 0 bases short and J 9 bases short, with 12 bases between. The CDR3 loop spans 14 amino acids. Germline CDR1 LGHDT, CDR2 YNNKEL (reference sequence). CDR3 coding DNA: TGTGCCAGCAGCCAAGATCTGACCAAAATTGAGCAGTTCTTC. It translates to CASSQDLTKIEQFF.

On this clonotype itself: At one of its ends the junction is not consistent with the germline gene, which may arise from a read error. CDR3: CASSLASGPSYGQYF. Here the CDR3 DNA reads TGTGCCAGCAGCTTAGCTAGCGGTCCCTCCTACGGGCAGTACTTC. The chain recombines TRBV7-2 with TRBJ2-7; a possible D gene is TRBD2 (6 bases). CDR3 length: 15 amino acids. Germline V lookup: CDR1 SGHTA, CDR2 FQGNSA.

The chain is built from TRBV2 and TRBJ2-1; TRBD2 matches at 11 bases. The CDR3 totals 15 residues. The trim removed 7 bases at V and 3 bases at J, leaving 5 bases unmatched. CDR1 is SNHLY and CDR2 is FYNNEI in the germline V gene. DNA for the CDR3: TGTGCCAGCACTCAGACTAGCGGGGTCTACAATGAGCAGTTCTTC. Protein: CASTQTSGVYNEQFF. Variable domain in full (rest from reference TRBV2 and TRBJ2-1): EPEVTQTPSHQVTQMGQEVILRCVPISNHLYFYWYRQILGQKVEFLVSFYNNEISEKSEIFDDQFSVERPDGSNFTLKIRSTKLEDSAMYFCASTQTSGVYNEQFFGPGTRLTVL.

This clonotype was picked up a small number of times. The rearrangement links TRBV4-3 to TRBJ1-6; D possibly corresponds to TRBD1 (6 bases). Germline CDR1 and CDR2: LGHNA and YSLEER. The CDR3 spans 18 residues. The V end lost 4 bases, the J end lost 5 bases, and 21 bases lay between the germline ends. The CDR3 nucleotides are TGCGCCAGCAGCCTTGAAATCAAAACAGGGAGGAATAATTCACCCCTCCACTTT. Translating it yields CASSLEIKTGRNNSPLHF.

The V gene is TRBV6-1, the J gene TRBJ1-1; D is perhaps TRBD1 (6 bases). Germline V lookup: CDR1 MNHNS, CDR2 SASEGT. The CDR3 extends over 16 amino acids. The V end was cut by 3 bases, the J end by 0 bases, with 14 bases between. The CDR3 here is CASSEPQGFMNTEAFF. The CDR3 coding sequence is TGTGCCAGCAGTGAGCCCCAGGGGTTCATGAACACTGAAGCTTTCTTT.

This chain joins TRBV2 and TRBJ2-7, with a weak D call TRBD1 (5 bases). The CDR3 covers 17 residues. With 8 bases removed from V and 6 bases from J, the gap between germline ends came to 29 bases. Germline lookup yields CDR1 SNHLY and CDR2 FYNNEI. CDR3 region: CASLGQRGHQGVPEQYF. As DNA, the CDR3 is TGTGCCAGCCTAGGACAAAGAGGACACCAAGGAGTACCCGAGCAGTACTTC.

This clonotype turned up a few times. The V and J genes are TRBV6-6 and TRBJ2-3, with a tentative D call TRBD1 (5 bases). V lost 2 bases to trimming and J lost 3 bases, with 12 bases between them. There are 15 residues in the CDR3. Germline V gene sequence: CDR1 MNHNY, CDR2 SVGAGI (reference sequence). DNA for the CDR3: TGTGCCAGCAGTTACCCCTCTGCAGGGACAGATACGCAGTATTTT. It encodes CASSYPSAGTDTQYF.

This rearrangement joins TRBV20-1 to TRBJ2-1, with a tentative D call TRBD1 (6 bases). Germline CDR1 reads DFQATT; CDR2 reads SNEGSKA (reference sequence). The CDR3 runs 13 residues. V lost 7 bases, J lost 1 base, and 11 bases lay in between. The CDR3 loop is CSVNDRSYNEQFF. CDR3 nucleotide sequence: TGCAGTGTTAACGACAGGTCCTACAATGAGCAGTTCTTC.

The genes are TRBV10-2 and TRBJ2-1, with 7 bases aligning to TRBD2. This CDR3 has 14 residues. The V gene end was trimmed by 5 bases and the J gene end by 5 bases; junction bases not matched to a gene: 6. Germline V CDR1 and CDR2: WSHSY, SAAADI. For the CDR3, the DNA is TGCGCCAGCAGTTGGGGACTACTAGACAATGAGCAGTTCTTC. Translated, it gives CASSWGLLDNEQFF.

This clonotype was detected a few times. V and J are TRBV6-2 or TRBV6-3 and TRBJ2-1; D uncertain. Trimming removed 5 bases from V and 0 bases from J, with 14 bases in between. The CDR3 covers 16 residues. CDR1 MNHEY and CDR2 SVGEGT come from the germline V gene. The chain's CDR3 is CASSPSVVSSYNEQFF. DNA for the CDR3: TGTGCCAGCAGTCCATCGGTCGTCAGCTCCTACAATGAGCAGTTCTTC.

The chain combines TRBV2 with TRBJ2-3; 13 positions agree with TRBD2. Germline-derived CDR1 and CDR2 are SNHLY and FYNNEI. The ends lost 5 bases at V and 6 bases at J; junction bases unmatched: 8. The CDR3 totals 16 residues. Written as DNA, the CDR3 is TGTGCCAGCAGTCCTACTAGCGGGGGGGCCGGCGATACGCAGTATTTT. Translated, it gives CASSPTSGGAGDTQYF.

V is TRBV20-1 and J is TRBJ2-3; 14 bases map to TRBD2. The CDR3 covers 17 residues. Germline V CDR1 and CDR2: DFQATT, SNEGSKA (reference sequence). V dropped 5 bases and J dropped 6; count of bases not matched to a gene: 13. CDR3 in amino acids: CSARPPTSGGGTDTQYF. Here the CDR3 DNA reads TGCAGTGCTCGGCCCCCGACTAGCGGGGGGGGGACGGATACGCAGTATTTT.

The rearrangement joins TRBV29-1 to TRBJ2-7; D tentatively reads TRBD1 or TRBD2 (5 bases each). V was clipped by 3 bases and J by 3 bases, with 12 bases between them. The CDR3 length is 13 residues. Germline loops: CDR1 SQVTM, CDR2 ANQGSEA. The CDR3 nucleotides are TGCAGCGTTGAGGGGACGAACGACTACGAGCAGTACTTC. Encoded protein: CSVEGTNDYEQYF.